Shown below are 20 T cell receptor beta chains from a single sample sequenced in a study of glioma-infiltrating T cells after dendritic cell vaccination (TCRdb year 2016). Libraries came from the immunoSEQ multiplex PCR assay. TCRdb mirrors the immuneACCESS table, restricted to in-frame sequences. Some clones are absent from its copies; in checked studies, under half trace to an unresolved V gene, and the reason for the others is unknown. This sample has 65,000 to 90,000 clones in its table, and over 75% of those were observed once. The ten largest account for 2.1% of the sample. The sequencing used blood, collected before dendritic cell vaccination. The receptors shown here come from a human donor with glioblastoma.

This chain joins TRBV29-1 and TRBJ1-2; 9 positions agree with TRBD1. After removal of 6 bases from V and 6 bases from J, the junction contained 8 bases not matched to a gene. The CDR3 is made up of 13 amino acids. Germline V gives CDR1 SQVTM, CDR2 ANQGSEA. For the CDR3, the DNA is TGCAGCGTAAGGACAGGGGCAGGGGATGGCTACACCTTC. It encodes CSVRTGAGDGYTF. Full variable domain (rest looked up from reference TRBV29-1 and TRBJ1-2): SAVISQKPSRDICQRGTSLTIQCQVDSQVTMMFWYRQQPGQSLTLIATANQGSEATYESGFVIDKFPISRPNLTFSTLTVSNMSPEDSSIYLCSVRTGAGDGYTFGSGTRLTVV.

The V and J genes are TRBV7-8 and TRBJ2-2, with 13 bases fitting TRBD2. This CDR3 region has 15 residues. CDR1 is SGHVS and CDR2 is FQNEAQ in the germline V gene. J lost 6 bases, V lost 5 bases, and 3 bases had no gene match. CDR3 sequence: CASSQGLAGAGELFF. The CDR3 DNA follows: TGTGCCAGCAGCCAAGGACTAGCGGGGGCCGGGGAGCTGTTTTTT.

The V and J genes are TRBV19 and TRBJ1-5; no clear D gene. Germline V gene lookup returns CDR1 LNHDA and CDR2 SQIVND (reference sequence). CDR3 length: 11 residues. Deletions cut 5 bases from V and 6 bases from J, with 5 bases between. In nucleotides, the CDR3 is TGTGCCAGTAGTTCCGGTCAGCCCCAGCATTTT. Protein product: CASSSGQPQHF.

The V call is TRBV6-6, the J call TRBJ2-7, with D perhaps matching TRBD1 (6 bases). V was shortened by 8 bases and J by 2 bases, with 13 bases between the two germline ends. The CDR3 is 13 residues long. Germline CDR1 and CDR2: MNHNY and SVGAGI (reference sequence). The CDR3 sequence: CASLSQGTYEQYF. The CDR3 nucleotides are TGTGCCAGCCTTTCCCAGGGGACCTACGAGCAGTACTTC.

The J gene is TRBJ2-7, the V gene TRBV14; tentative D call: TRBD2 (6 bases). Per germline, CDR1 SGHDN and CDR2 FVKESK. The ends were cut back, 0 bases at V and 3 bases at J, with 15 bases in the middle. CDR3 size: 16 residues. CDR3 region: CASSQDGGTGNYEQYV. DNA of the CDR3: TGTGCCAGCAGCCAAGATGGTGGGACTGGGAACTACGAGCAGTACGTC.

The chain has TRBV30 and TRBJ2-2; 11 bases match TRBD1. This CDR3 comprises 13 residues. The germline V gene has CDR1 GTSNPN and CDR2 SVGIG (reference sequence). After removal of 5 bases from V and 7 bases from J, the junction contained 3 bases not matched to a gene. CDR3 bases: TGTGCCTGGTCCGGGACAGGGGGCGGGGAGCTGTTTTTT. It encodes CAWSGTGGGELFF. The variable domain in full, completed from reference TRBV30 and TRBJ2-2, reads SQTIHQWPATLVQPVGSPLSLECTVEGTSNPNLYWYRQAAGRGLQLLFYSVGIGQISSEVPQNLSASRPQDRQFILSSKKLLLSDSGFYLCAWSGTGGGELFFGEGSRLTVL.

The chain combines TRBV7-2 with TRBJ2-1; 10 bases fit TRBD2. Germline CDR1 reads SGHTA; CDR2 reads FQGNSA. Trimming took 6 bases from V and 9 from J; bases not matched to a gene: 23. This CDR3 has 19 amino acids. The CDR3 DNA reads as TGTGCCAGCAGGGTCTATAGTGGACTAGCGGAAGGGGTTTACGGTGAGCAGTTCTTC. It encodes CASRVYSGLAEGVYGEQFF.

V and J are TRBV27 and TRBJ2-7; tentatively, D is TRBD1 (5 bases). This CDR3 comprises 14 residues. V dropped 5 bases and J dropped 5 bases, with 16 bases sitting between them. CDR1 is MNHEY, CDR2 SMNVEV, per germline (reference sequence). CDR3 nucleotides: TGTGCCAGCAGTACTCAGGGTCGCGTAAACGAGCAGTACTTC. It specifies CASSTQGRVNEQYF.

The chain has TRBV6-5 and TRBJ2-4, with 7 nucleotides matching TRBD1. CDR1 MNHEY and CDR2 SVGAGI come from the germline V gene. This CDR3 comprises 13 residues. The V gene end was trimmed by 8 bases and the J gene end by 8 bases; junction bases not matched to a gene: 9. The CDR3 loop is CASANRGLDIQYF. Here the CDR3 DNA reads TGTGCCAGCGCAAACAGGGGATTGGACATTCAGTACTTC.

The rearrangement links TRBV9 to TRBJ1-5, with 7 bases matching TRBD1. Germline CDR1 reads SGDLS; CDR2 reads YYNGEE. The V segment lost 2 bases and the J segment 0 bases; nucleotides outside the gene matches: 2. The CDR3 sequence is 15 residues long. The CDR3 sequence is CASSVGTASNQPQHF. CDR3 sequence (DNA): TGTGCCAGCAGCGTTGGGACAGCTAGCAATCAGCCCCAGCATTTT.

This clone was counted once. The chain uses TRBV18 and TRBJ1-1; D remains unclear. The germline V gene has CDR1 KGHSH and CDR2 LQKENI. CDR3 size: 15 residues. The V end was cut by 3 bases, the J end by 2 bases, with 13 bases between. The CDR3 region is CASSPRLEPNTEAFF. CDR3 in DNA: TGTGCCAGCTCACCCCGGTTAGAGCCAAACACTGAAGCTTTCTTT.

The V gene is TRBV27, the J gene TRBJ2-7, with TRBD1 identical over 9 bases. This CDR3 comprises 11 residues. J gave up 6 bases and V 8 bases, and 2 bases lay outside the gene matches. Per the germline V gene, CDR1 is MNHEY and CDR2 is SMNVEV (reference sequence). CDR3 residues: CASETGGEQYV. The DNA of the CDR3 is TGTGCCAGCGAGACAGGGGGCGAGCAGTACGTC.

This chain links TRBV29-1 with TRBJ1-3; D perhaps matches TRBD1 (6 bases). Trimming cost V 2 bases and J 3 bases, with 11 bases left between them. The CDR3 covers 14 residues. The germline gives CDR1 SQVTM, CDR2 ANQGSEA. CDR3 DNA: TGCAGCGTTGAACCGGGACACCTTGGAAACACCATATATTTT. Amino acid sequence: CSVEPGHLGNTIYF. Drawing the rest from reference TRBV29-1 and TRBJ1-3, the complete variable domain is SAVISQKPSRDICQRGTSLTIQCQVDSQVTMMFWYRQQPGQSLTLIATANQGSEATYESGFVIDKFPISRPNLTFSTLTVSNMSPEDSSIYLCSVEPGHLGNTIYFGEGSWLTVV.

The CDR3: CASSIAVGGRADTIYF. CDR3 in DNA: TGTGCCAGTAGTATAGCAGTCGGAGGACGGGCCGACACCATATATTTT. The chain joins TRBV19 to TRBJ1-3; no reliable D call. This CDR3 is 16 amino acids long. V was shortened by 1 base and J by 8 bases, with 18 bases between the two germline ends. Germline assignment: CDR1 LNHDA and CDR2 SQIVND (reference sequence). Using reference TRBV19 and TRBJ1-3 for the parts outside the CDR3, the full variable domain is DGGITQSPKYLFRKEGQNVTLSCEQNLNHDAMYWYRQDPGQGLRLIYYSQIVNDFQKGDIAEGYSVSREKKESFPLTVTSAQKNPTAFYLCASSIAVGGRADTIYFGEGSWLTVV.

The CDR3 nucleotides are TGCGCCAGCAGCCGACAGTACATGAACACTGAAGCTTTCTTT. This gives the protein CASSRQYMNTEAFF. The gene calls are TRBV5-1 and TRBJ1-1, with a possible D match to TRBD1 (5 bases). V gave up 4 bases and J gave up 0 bases, with 10 bases separating them. There are 14 residues in the CDR3. The germline V gene encodes CDR1 SGHRS and CDR2 YFSETQ.

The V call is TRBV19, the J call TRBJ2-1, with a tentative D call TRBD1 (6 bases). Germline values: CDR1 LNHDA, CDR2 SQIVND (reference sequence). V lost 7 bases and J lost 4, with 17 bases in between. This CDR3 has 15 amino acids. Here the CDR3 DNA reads TGTGCCAGTACCAGGGGAATCGGTATGTACAATGAGCAGTTCTTC. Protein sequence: CASTRGIGMYNEQFF. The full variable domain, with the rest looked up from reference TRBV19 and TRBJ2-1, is DGGITQSPKYLFRKEGQNVTLSCEQNLNHDAMYWYRQDPGQGLRLIYYSQIVNDFQKGDIAEGYSVSREKKESFPLTVTSAQKNPTAFYLCASTRGIGMYNEQFFGPGTRLTVL.

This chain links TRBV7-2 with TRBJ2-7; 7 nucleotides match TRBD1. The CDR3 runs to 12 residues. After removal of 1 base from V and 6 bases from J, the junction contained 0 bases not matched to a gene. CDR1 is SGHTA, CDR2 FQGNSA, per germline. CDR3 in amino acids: CASSLDRGEQYF. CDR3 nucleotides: TGTGCCAGCAGCTTAGACAGGGGCGAGCAGTACTTC.

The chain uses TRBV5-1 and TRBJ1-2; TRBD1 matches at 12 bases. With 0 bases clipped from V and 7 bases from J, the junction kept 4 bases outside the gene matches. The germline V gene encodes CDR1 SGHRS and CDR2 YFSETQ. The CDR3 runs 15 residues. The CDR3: CASSLEGQGAGGYTF. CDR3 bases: TGCGCCAGCAGCTTGGAGGGACAGGGGGCCGGTGGCTACACCTTC.

The CDR3 spells CAWIPGWDTQNRRAQYF. The CDR3 bases are TGTGCCTGGATTCCCGGGTGGGACACCCAAAATCGGAGAGCGCAGTATTTT. V gene TRBV30 combines with J gene TRBJ2-3; maybe TRBD1 (6 bases). The CDR3 loop spans 17 amino acids. Germline V gene lookup returns CDR1 GTSNPN and CDR2 SVGIG (reference sequence). The V end was cut by 4 bases, the J end by 10 bases, with 30 bases between.

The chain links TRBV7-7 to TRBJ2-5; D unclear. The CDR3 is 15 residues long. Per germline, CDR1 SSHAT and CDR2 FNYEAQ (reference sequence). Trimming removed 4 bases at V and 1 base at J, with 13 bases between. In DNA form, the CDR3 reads TGTGCCAGCAGCTCTAACAGTGGTAGCCAAGAGACCCAGTACTTC. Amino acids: CASSSNSGSQETQYF.